Presented here are 10 T cell receptor beta chains from one specimen sequenced in a study of cytomegalovirus exposure and HLA in healthy donors. TCRdb keeps only in-frame clones here, not all; method: immunoSEQ multiplex PCR. The sample gives about 180,000 clones, 85% of which show up once; 15% to 20% is in the top ten. The sequenced material came from PBMCs. These receptors were obtained from a man younger than 35 in good health and CMV-seropositive.

V is TRBV30 and J is TRBJ1-4; TRBD1 matches 8 bases. The CDR3 is 14 residues long. Germline CDR1 reads GTSNPN; CDR2 reads SVGIG (reference sequence). Trimming took 0 bases from V and 8 from J; bases not matched to a gene: 5. The CDR3 DNA reads TGTGCCTGGAGTGTCGCACAGGGGGGGGAAAAACTGTTTTTT. Amino acids: CAWSVAQGGEKLFF. Full variable domain (outside the CDR3, taken from reference TRBV30 and TRBJ1-4): SQTIHQWPATLVQPVGSPLSLECTVEGTSNPNLYWYRQAAGRGLQLLFYSVGIGQISSEVPQNLSASRPQDRQFILSSKKLLLSDSGFYLCAWSVAQGGEKLFFGSGTQLSVL.

The CDR3 loop reads CASGYLERNGYTF. The CDR3 nucleotides are TGTGCCAGCGGCTATCTCGAGAGGAATGGCTACACCTTC. V usage is TRBV6-5 and J usage is TRBJ1-2; D not resolved. The germline V and J ends were trimmed by 8 bases and 6 bases, with 16 bases remaining between them. Germline CDR1 and CDR2: MNHEY and SVGAGI. The CDR3 sequence is 13 residues long.

The chain combines TRBV6-5 with TRBJ2-3, with D possibly TRBD2 on 5 matching bases. CDR3 length: 15 amino acids. V gave up 4 bases and J gave up 3 bases, with 14 bases separating them. The germline CDR1 and CDR2 sequences are MNHEY and SVGAGI. This chain's CDR3 is CASSWSAERTDTQYF. As DNA, the CDR3 is TGTGCCAGCAGTTGGTCAGCGGAGAGGACAGATACGCAGTATTTT.

The chain uses TRBV19 and TRBJ2-3; 10 bases are a match to TRBD2. CDR3 length equals 17 residues. Trimming cost V 5 bases and J 4 bases; bases outside gene matches: 12. The germline gives CDR1 LNHDA, CDR2 SQIVND (reference sequence). The chain's CDR3 is CASSAGRAGGPPDTQYF. The CDR3 region has the DNA TGTGCCAGTAGTGCCGGGCGAGCGGGAGGGCCCCCAGATACGCAGTATTTT. Looking up the rest from reference TRBV19 and TRBJ2-3 gives the full variable domain: DGGITQSPKYLFRKEGQNVTLSCEQNLNHDAMYWYRQDPGQGLRLIYYSQIVNDFQKGDIAEGYSVSREKKESFPLTVTSAQKNPTAFYLCASSAGRAGGPPDTQYFGPGTRLTVL.

The chain has TRBV5-6 and TRBJ2-1; 10 bases are a match to TRBD2. The CDR3 length is 15 residues. Germline CDR1 is SGHDT and CDR2 is YYEEEE. V trimming: 0 bases; J trimming: 8 bases; junction bases outside the gene matches: 5. DNA for the CDR3: TGTGCCAGCAGCTTGGGGGGACTAGCGCAGGATGAGCAGTTCTTC. Its translation: CASSLGGLAQDEQFF.

The rearrangement joins TRBV2 to TRBJ2-3; TRBD2 is a possible D gene (5 bases). The CDR3 is 15 residues long. Germline CDR1 is SNHLY and CDR2 is FYNNEI. Trimming pared 3 bases from V and 1 base from J, leaving 11 bases between. Here the CDR3 DNA reads TGTGCCAGCAGTGAGGAGGCAGTTCGCACAGATACGCAGTATTTT. It yields the protein CASSEEAVRTDTQYF.

V and J are TRBV5-1 and TRBJ1-2; D perhaps matches TRBD1 (5 bases). Per germline, CDR1 SGHRS and CDR2 YFSETQ. The CDR3 sequence is 13 residues long. Trimming removed 7 bases from V and 2 bases from J, with 12 bases in between. DNA for the CDR3: TGCGCCAGCTCCCCCCAGGGAAACTATGGCTACACCTTC. This translates into CASSPQGNYGYTF.

The V call is TRBV5-1, the J call TRBJ2-7, with TRBD1 identical over 7 bases. The CDR3 is made up of 14 amino acids. Germline values: CDR1 SGHRS, CDR2 YFSETQ. V shed 4 bases and J 2 bases; nucleotides not matched to a gene: 6. The CDR3 region has the DNA TGCGCCAGCAGCACCCGGACAGGTACCTACGAGCAGTACTTC. Amino acids: CASSTRTGTYEQYF.

This clone has a single count. The gene calls are TRBV28 and TRBJ1-5; 8 bases align to TRBD1. Trimming cost V 4 bases and J 6 bases; bases outside gene matches: 5. The CDR3 has 14 residues. Germline lookup yields CDR1 MDHEN and CDR2 SYDVKM. This CDR3 is CASSWTGSGQPQHF. The DNA of the CDR3 is TGTGCCAGCAGTTGGACAGGGTCGGGTCAGCCCCAGCATTTT.

The chain recombines TRBV7-3 with TRBJ2-5, with 7 bases lining up with TRBD2. The junction had 5 bases not matched to a gene; V was cut back by 3 bases and J by 4 bases. This CDR3 contains 14 residues. Germline CDR1 is SGHTA and CDR2 is FQGTGA. The CDR3 nucleotides are TGTGCCAGCAGCTTGGGGGGGGGATCAGAGACCCAGTACTTC. Protein: CASSLGGGSETQYF.